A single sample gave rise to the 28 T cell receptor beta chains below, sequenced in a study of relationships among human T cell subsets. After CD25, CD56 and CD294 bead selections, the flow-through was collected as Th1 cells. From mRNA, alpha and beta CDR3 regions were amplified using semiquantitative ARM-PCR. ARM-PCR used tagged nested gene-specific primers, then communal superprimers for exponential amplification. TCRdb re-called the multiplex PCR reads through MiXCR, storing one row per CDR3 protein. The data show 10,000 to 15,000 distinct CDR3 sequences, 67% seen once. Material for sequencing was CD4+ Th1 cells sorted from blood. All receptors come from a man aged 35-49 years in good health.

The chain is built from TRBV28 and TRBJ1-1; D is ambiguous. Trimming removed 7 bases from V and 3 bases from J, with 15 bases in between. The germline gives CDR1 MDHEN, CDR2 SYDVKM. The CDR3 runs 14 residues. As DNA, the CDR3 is TGTGCCAGCAAGTCCTCTCGTTCTTACACTGAAGCTTTCTTT. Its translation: CASKSSRSYTEAFF.

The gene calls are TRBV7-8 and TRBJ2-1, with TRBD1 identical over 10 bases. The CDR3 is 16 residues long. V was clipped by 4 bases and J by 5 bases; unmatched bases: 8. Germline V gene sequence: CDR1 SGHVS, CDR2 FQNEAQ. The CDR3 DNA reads TGTGCCAGCAGCTCCCGTCGGACAGGGGGGGACAATGAGCAGTTCTTC. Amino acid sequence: CASSSRRTGGDNEQFF.

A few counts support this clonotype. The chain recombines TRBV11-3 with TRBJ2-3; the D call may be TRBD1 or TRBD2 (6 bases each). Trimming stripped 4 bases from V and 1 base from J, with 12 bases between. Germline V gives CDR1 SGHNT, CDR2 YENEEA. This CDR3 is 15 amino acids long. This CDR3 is CASSSGATGTDTQYF. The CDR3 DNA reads TGTGCCAGCAGCTCGGGGGCCACCGGCACAGATACGCAGTATTTT.

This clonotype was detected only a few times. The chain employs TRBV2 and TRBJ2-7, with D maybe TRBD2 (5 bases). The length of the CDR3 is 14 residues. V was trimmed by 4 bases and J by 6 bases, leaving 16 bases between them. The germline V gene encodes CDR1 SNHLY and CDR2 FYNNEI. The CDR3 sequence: CASSGVFVDSEQYF. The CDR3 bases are TGTGCCAGCAGTGGAGTATTTGTGGACTCCGAGCAGTACTTC.

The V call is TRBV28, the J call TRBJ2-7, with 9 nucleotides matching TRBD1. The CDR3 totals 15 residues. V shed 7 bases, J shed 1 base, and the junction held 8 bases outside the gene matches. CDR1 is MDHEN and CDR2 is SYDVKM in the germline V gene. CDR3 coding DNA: TGTGCCAGCACCTATGGGGGGACAGGGTCCTACGAGCAGTACTTC. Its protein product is CASTYGGTGSYEQYF.

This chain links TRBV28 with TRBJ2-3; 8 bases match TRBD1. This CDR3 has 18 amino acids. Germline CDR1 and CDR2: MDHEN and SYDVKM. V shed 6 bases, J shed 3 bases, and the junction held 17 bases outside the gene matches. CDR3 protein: CASSPDRVVLSPTDTQYF. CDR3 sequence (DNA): TGTGCCAGCAGCCCGGACAGGGTTGTGCTCAGTCCGACAGATACGCAGTATTTT.

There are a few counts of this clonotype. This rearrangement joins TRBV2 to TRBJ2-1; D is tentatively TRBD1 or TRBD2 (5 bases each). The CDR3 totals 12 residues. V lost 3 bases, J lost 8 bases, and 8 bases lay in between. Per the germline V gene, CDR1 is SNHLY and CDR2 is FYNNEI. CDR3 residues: CASSDWGYEQFF. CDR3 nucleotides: TGTGCCAGCAGTGACTGGGGGTATGAGCAGTTCTTC.

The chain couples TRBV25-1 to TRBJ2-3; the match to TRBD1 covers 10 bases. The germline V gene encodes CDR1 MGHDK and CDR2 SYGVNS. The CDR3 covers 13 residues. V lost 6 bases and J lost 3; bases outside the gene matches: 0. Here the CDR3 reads CASRDRGTDTQYF. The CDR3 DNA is TGTGCCAGCAGGGACAGGGGGACAGATACGCAGTATTTT.

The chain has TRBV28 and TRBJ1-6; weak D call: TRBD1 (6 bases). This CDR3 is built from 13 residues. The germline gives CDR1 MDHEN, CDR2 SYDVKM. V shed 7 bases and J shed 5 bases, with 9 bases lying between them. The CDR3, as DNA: TGTGCCAGCACGGACAGAGATAATTCACCCCTCCACTTT. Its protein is CASTDRDNSPLHF.

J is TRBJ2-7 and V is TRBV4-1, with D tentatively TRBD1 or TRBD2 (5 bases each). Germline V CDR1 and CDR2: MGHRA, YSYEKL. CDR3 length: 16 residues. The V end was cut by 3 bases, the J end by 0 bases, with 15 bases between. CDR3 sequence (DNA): TGCGCCAGCAGCCAGGGGGTAGGAGGTAGCTCCTACGAGCAGTACTTC. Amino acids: CASSQGVGGSSYEQYF.

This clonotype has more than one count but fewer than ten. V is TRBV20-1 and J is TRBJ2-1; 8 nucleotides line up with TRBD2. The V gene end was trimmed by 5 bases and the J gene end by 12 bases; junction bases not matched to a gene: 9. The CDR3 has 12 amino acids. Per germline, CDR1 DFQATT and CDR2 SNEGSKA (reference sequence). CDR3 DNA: TGCAGTGCTGTACCGCGGGAGGCAAGGCAGTTCTTC. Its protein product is CSAVPREARQFF.

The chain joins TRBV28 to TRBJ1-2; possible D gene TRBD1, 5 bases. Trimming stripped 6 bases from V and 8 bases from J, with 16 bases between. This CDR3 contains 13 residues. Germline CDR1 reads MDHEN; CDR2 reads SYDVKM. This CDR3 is CASRSGTSRGYTF. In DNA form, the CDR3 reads TGTGCCAGCAGGTCCGGGACCTCCCGGGGCTACACCTTC.

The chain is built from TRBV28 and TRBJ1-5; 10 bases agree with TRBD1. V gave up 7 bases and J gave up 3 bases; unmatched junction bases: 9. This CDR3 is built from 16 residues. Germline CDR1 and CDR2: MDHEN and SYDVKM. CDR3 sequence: CASKLSGTGVNQPQHF. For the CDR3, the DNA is TGTGCCAGCAAACTCTCCGGGACAGGGGTCAATCAGCCCCAGCATTTT.

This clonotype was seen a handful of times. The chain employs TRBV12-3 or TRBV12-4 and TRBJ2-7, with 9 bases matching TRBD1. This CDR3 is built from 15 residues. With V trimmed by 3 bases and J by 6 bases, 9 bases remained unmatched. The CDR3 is CASSLGDRAMGEQYF. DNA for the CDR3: TGTGCCAGCAGTTTGGGGGACAGGGCAATGGGCGAGCAGTACTTC.

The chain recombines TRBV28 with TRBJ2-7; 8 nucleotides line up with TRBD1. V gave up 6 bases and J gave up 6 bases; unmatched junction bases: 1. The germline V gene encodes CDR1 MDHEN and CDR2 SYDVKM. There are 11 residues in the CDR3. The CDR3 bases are TGTGCCAGCAGCAGGGGGCGCGAGCAGTACTTC. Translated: CASSRGREQYF.

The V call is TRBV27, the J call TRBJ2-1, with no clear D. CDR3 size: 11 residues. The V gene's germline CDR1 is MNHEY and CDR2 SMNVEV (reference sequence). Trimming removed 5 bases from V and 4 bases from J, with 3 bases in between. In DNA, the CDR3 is TGTGCCAGCAGTCTGTACAATGAGCAGTTCTTC. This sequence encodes CASSLYNEQFF.

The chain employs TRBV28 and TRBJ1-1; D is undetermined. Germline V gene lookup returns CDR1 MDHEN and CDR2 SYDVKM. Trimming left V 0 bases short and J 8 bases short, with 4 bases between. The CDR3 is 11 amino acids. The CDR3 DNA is TGTGCCAGCAGTTTATGGACAGAAGCTTTCTTT. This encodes CASSLWTEAFF.

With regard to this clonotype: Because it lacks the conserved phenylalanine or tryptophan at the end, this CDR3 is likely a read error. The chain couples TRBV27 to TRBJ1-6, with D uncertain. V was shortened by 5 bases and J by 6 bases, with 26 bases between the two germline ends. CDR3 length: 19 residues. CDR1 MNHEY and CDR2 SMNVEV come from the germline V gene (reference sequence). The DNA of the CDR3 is TGTGCCAGCAGTCTCCAATCGGACGGGGAGCGACCCGTTAATTCACCCCTCCACCTT. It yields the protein CASSLQSDGERPVNSPLHL.

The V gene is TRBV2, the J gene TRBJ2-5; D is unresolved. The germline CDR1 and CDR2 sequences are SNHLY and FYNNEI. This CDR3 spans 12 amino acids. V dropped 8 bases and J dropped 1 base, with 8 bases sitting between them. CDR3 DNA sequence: TGTGCCAGCTCTTACGGCCAAGAGACCCAGTACTTC. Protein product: CASSYGQETQYF.

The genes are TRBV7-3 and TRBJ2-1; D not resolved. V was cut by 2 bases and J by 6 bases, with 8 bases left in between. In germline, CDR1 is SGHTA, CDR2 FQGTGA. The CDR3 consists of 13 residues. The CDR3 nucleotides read TGTGCCAGCAGCTTAGATTATACCAATGAGCAGTTCTTC. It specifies CASSLDYTNEQFF.

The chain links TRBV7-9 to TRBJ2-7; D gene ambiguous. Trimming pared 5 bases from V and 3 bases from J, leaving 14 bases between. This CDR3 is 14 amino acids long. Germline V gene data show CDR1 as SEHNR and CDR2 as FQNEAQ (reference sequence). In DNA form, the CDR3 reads TGTGCCAGCAGCAGACTCGACAAGAACTACGAGCAGTACTTC. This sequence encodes CASSRLDKNYEQYF.

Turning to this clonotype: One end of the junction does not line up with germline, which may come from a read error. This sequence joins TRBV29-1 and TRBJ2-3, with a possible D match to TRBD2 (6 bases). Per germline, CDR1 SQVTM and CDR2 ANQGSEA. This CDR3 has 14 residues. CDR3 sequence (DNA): TGCAGCATTGAAGGGCGGAGGGGCACAGATACGCAGTATTTT. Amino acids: CSIEGRRGTDTQYF.

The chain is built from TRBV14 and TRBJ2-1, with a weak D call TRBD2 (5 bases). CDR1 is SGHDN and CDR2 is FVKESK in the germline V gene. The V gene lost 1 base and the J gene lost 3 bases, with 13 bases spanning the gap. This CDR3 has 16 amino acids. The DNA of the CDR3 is TGTGCCAGCAGCCAAGTTTGGCTAGCAGACTACAATGAGCAGTTCTTC. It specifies CASSQVWLADYNEQFF.

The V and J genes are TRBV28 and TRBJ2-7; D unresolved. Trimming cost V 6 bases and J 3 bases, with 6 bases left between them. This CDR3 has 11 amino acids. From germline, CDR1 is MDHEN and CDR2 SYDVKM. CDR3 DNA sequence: TGTGCCAGCAGGAACCTCTACGAGCAGTACTTC. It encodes CASRNLYEQYF.

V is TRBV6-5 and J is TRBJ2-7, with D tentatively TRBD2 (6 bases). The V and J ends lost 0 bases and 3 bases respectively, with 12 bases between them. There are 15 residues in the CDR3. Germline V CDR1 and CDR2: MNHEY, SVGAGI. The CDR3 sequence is CASSYSPGEVYEQYF. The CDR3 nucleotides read TGTGCCAGCAGTTACTCTCCGGGAGAGGTCTACGAGCAGTACTTC.

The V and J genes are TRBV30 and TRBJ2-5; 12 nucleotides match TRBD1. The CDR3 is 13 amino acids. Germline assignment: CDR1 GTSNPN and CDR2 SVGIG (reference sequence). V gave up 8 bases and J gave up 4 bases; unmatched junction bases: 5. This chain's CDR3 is CARRDRGRETQYF. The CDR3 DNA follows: TGTGCCCGAAGGGACAGGGGGCGAGAGACCCAGTACTTC.

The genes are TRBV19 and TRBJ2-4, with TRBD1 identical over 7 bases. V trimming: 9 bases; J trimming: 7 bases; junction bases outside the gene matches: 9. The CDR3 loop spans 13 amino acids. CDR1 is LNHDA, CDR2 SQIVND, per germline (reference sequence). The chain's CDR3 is CASRTGGGNIQYF. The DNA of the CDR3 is TGTGCCAGCAGGACAGGAGGTGGGAACATTCAGTACTTC.

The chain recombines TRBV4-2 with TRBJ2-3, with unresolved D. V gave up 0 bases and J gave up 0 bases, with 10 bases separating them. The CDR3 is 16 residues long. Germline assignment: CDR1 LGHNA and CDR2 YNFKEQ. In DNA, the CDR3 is TGTGCCAGCAGCCAAGATGCCAGGTCGAGCACAGATACGCAGTATTTT. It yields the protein CASSQDARSSTDTQYF.